These 19 T cell receptor beta chains originate from one sample sequenced in a study of T cell responses to AZD1222 COVID-19 vaccine. Assay used: immunoSEQ multiplex PCR; TCRdb lists only in-frame clones, some missing. The repertoire holds about 110,000 clones, with 85% to 90% as singletons. Sequences were derived from peripheral blood, sampled on day 0 of AZD1222 vaccination. The source of these receptors is an adult in good health.

The chain recombines TRBV15 with TRBJ1-2; D gene unclear. This CDR3 is 16 amino acids long. The V and J ends lost 0 bases and 7 bases respectively, with 18 bases between them. Germline V gene data show CDR1 as LNHNV and CDR2 as YYDKDF (reference sequence). In nucleotides, the CDR3 is TGTGCCACCAGCAGAGATCCGATAGCAGGAAGGTCTGGCTACACCTTC. Translation gives CATSRDPIAGRSGYTF.

V and J are TRBV4-3 and TRBJ2-3; D remains unclear. With 1 base removed from V and 2 bases from J, the gap between germline ends came to 7 bases. Germline assignment: CDR1 LGHNA and CDR2 YSLEER. The CDR3 runs 14 residues. The CDR3 region is CASSQGQYTDTQYF. CDR3 DNA: TGCGCCAGCAGCCAAGGGCAGTACACAGATACGCAGTATTTT.

CDR3 coding DNA: TGTGCCTGGAGTTCCACCGGGACAACGGGCGAGACCCAGTACTTC. This translates into CAWSSTGTTGETQYF. This chain joins TRBV30 and TRBJ2-5, with D perhaps TRBD1 (6 bases). Trimming stripped 2 bases from V and 5 bases from J, with 18 bases between. The CDR3 is 15 residues long. The germline CDR1 and CDR2 sequences are GTSNPN and SVGIG (reference sequence). The variable domain in full, completed from reference TRBV30 and TRBJ2-5, reads SQTIHQWPATLVQPVGSPLSLECTVEGTSNPNLYWYRQAAGRGLQLLFYSVGIGQISSEVPQNLSASRPQDRQFILSSKKLLLSDSGFYLCAWSSTGTTGETQYFGPGTRLLVL.

The chain carries TRBV5-1 and TRBJ2-2; D is possibly TRBD1 or TRBD2 (5 bases each). Looked up from germline, CDR1 is SGHRS and CDR2 is YFSETQ. Trimming left V 0 bases short and J 1 base short, with 13 bases between. CDR3 length: 17 residues. CDR3 in amino acids: CASSLVTPGRNTGELFF. CDR3 nucleotide sequence: TGCGCCAGCAGCTTGGTTACTCCGGGACGGAACACCGGGGAGCTGTTTTTT.

The V call is TRBV30, the J call TRBJ1-3; D remains ambiguous. With 1 base removed from V and 2 bases from J, the gap between germline ends came to 6 bases. This CDR3 has 13 residues. Germline V gives CDR1 GTSNPN, CDR2 SVGIG (reference sequence). CDR3 coding DNA: TGTGCCTGGAGTGCCCGTACTGGAAACACCATATATTTT. This sequence encodes CAWSARTGNTIYF.

This clone appeared a few times. This rearrangement joins TRBV10-3 to TRBJ1-1; 9 nucleotides align to TRBD1. V lost 7 bases, J lost 4 bases, and 7 bases stayed unmatched. Germline V gene sequence: CDR1 ENHRY, CDR2 SYGVKD. The CDR3 loop spans 14 amino acids. The DNA of the CDR3 is TGTGCCATCATGGGACAGGGAGAGGGCACTGAAGCTTTCTTT. It yields the protein CAIMGQGEGTEAFF.

The chain links TRBV5-4 to TRBJ2-7, with D possibly matching TRBD1 (5 bases). Germline CDR1 is SGHNT and CDR2 is YYREEE (reference sequence). V dropped 4 bases and J dropped 0 bases, with 14 bases sitting between them. This CDR3 is built from 15 residues. In DNA form, the CDR3 reads TGTGCCAGCAGCGCCGACCAGGGTCCCTCCTACGAGCAGTACTTC. Translation gives CASSADQGPSYEQYF. Variable domain in full (rest from reference TRBV5-4 and TRBJ2-7): ETGVTQSPTHLIKTRGQQVTLRCSSQSGHNTVSWYQQALGQGPQFIFQYYREEENGRGNFPPRFSGLQFPNYSSELNVNALELDDSALYLCASSADQGPSYEQYFGPGTRLTVT.

The chain carries TRBV7-2 and TRBJ1-2, with D uncertain. Germline CDR1 SGHTA, CDR2 FQGNSA. This CDR3 is built from 14 residues. V shed 1 base and J shed 1 base, with 7 bases lying between them. For the CDR3, the DNA is TGTGCCAGCAGCTTAGGGGGAATTAACTATGGCTACACCTTC. It specifies CASSLGGINYGYTF.

A single count supports this clone. The J gene is TRBJ1-1, the V gene TRBV11-2; 7 nucleotides match TRBD1. V shed 5 bases, J shed 1 base, and the junction held 4 bases outside the gene matches. Germline loops: CDR1 SGHAT, CDR2 FQNNGV. The CDR3 consists of 14 residues. As DNA, the CDR3 is TGTGCCAGCAGCCCACGGACAGGGAACACTGAAGCTTTCTTT. Its translation is CASSPRTGNTEAFF. Based on the CDR3 plus reference TRBV11-2 and TRBJ1-1, the full variable domain is EAGVAQSPRYKIIEKRQSVAFWCNPISGHATLYWYQQILGQGPKLLIQFQNNGVVDDSQLPKDRFSAERLKGVDSTLKIQPAKLEDSAVYLCASSPRTGNTEAFFGQGTRLTVV.

This clone was observed a handful of times. The chain recombines TRBV5-1 with TRBJ2-7; D gene uncertain. The CDR3 is made up of 11 amino acids. Germline-derived CDR1 and CDR2 are SGHRS and YFSETQ. V lost 5 bases to trimming and J lost 3 bases, with 6 bases between them. CDR3 loop: CASSDFYEQYF. For the CDR3, the DNA is TGCGCCAGCAGTGATTTCTACGAGCAGTACTTC.

The V and J genes are TRBV30 and TRBJ1-5, with D possibly being TRBD1 (6 bases). Trimming removed 3 bases at V and 7 bases at J, with 22 bases between. Germline V gives CDR1 GTSNPN, CDR2 SVGIG (reference sequence). The CDR3 is 16 amino acids. The CDR3 DNA reads TGTGCCTGGAGCCGGGGGCGGTCCCCCAGAGGGCAGCCCCAGCATTTT. Translation: CAWSRGRSPRGQPQHF.

This chain links TRBV19 with TRBJ1-5, with a weak D call TRBD1 (6 bases). CDR1 is LNHDA and CDR2 is SQIVND in the germline V gene (reference sequence). This CDR3 has 15 amino acids. V lost 4 bases to trimming and J lost 3 bases, with 13 bases between them. CDR3 in DNA: TGTGCCAGTAGTACGGGGGGGCTCTACAATCAGCCCCAGCATTTT. This codes for CASSTGGLYNQPQHF.

J is TRBJ2-1 and V is TRBV6-5; TRBD2 agrees at 13 bases. Germline V lookup: CDR1 MNHEY, CDR2 SVGAGI. This CDR3 spans 15 amino acids. V was clipped by 7 bases and J by 4 bases; unmatched bases: 4. CDR3 sequence: CASIRLAGGYNEQFF. The CDR3 DNA is TGTGCCAGCATAAGACTAGCGGGGGGATACAATGAGCAGTTCTTC.

The chain couples TRBV30 to TRBJ2-7, with 8 bases lining up with TRBD1. This CDR3 contains 15 residues. V gave up 4 bases and J gave up 4 bases; unmatched junction bases: 12. Looked up from germline, CDR1 is GTSNPN and CDR2 is SVGIG (reference sequence). CDR3 region: CAWTKTGVRRYEQYF. CDR3 bases: TGTGCCTGGACGAAGACAGGGGTGAGAAGATACGAGCAGTACTTC. Full variable domain (outside the CDR3, taken from reference TRBV30 and TRBJ2-7): SQTIHQWPATLVQPVGSPLSLECTVEGTSNPNLYWYRQAAGRGLQLLFYSVGIGQISSEVPQNLSASRPQDRQFILSSKKLLLSDSGFYLCAWTKTGVRRYEQYFGPGTRLTVT.

The chain is built from TRBV9 and TRBJ1-1, with a tentative D call TRBD1 (5 bases). The germline V gene encodes CDR1 SGDLS and CDR2 YYNGEE. V lost 3 bases, J lost 5 bases, and 14 bases lay in between. CDR3 length equals 14 residues. CDR3 nucleotide sequence: TGTGCCAGCAGCGCGACCGCAGGGAAAACTGAAGCTTTCTTT. This encodes CASSATAGKTEAFF.

This clone was observed a few times. The rearrangement uses TRBV29-1 and TRBJ1-2, with D maybe TRBD1 (5 bases). The ends were cut back, 7 bases at V and 2 bases at J, with 17 bases in the middle. Germline assignment: CDR1 SQVTM and CDR2 ANQGSEA. CDR3 length: 14 residues. This CDR3 is CSAPLRGGNYGYTF. The DNA of the CDR3 is TGCAGCGCTCCCCTCCGGGGGGGGAACTATGGCTACACCTTC.

V gene TRBV12-3 or TRBV12-4 combines with J gene TRBJ2-7; D call uncertain. CDR3 length: 12 residues. Trimming left V 3 bases short and J 7 bases short, with 10 bases between. This CDR3 reads CASSLTLMEQYF. For the CDR3, the DNA is TGTGCCAGCAGTTTGACTCTGATGGAGCAGTACTTC.

The J gene is TRBJ1-2, the V gene TRBV19; 9 bases align to TRBD1. CDR3 length: 15 amino acids. Germline CDR1 reads LNHDA; CDR2 reads SQIVND (reference sequence). The V and J ends lost 6 bases and 6 bases, in that order; junction bases with no gene match: 11. The CDR3 nucleotides read TGTGCCAGTAGATCACCCGGGACAGGGAGGGATGGCTACACCTTC. This gives the protein CASRSPGTGRDGYTF.

The CDR3 DNA reads TGTGCCAGCAGCTCCCCCTCTGGAAACACCATATATTTT. Encoded protein: CASSSPSGNTIYF. This chain connects TRBV28 to TRBJ1-3; D not certain. CDR1 and CDR2 (germline): MDHEN, SYDVKM. The CDR3 runs to 13 residues. V was trimmed by 6 bases and J by 0 bases, leaving 6 bases between them. Combining the CDR3 with reference TRBV28 and TRBJ1-3 gives the whole variable domain DVKVTQSSRYLVKRTGEKVFLECVQDMDHENMFWYRQDPGLGLRLIYFSYDVKMKEKGDIPEGYSVSREKKERFSLILESASTNQTSMYLCASSSPSGNTIYFGEGSWLTVV.